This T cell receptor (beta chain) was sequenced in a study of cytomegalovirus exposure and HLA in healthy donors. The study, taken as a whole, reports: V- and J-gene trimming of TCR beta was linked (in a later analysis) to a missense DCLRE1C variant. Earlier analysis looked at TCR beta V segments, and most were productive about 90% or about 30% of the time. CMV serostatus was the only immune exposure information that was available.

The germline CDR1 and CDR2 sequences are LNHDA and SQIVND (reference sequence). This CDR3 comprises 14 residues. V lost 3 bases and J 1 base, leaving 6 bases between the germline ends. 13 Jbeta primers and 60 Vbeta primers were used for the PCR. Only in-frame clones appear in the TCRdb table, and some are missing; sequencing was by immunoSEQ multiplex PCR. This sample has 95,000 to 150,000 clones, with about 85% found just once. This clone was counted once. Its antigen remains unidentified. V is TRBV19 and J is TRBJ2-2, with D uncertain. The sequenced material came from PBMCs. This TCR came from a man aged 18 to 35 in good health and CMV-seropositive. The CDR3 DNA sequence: TGTGCCAGTAGTATTACCAGGAACACCGGGGAGCTGTTTTTT. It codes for CASSITRNTGELFF.